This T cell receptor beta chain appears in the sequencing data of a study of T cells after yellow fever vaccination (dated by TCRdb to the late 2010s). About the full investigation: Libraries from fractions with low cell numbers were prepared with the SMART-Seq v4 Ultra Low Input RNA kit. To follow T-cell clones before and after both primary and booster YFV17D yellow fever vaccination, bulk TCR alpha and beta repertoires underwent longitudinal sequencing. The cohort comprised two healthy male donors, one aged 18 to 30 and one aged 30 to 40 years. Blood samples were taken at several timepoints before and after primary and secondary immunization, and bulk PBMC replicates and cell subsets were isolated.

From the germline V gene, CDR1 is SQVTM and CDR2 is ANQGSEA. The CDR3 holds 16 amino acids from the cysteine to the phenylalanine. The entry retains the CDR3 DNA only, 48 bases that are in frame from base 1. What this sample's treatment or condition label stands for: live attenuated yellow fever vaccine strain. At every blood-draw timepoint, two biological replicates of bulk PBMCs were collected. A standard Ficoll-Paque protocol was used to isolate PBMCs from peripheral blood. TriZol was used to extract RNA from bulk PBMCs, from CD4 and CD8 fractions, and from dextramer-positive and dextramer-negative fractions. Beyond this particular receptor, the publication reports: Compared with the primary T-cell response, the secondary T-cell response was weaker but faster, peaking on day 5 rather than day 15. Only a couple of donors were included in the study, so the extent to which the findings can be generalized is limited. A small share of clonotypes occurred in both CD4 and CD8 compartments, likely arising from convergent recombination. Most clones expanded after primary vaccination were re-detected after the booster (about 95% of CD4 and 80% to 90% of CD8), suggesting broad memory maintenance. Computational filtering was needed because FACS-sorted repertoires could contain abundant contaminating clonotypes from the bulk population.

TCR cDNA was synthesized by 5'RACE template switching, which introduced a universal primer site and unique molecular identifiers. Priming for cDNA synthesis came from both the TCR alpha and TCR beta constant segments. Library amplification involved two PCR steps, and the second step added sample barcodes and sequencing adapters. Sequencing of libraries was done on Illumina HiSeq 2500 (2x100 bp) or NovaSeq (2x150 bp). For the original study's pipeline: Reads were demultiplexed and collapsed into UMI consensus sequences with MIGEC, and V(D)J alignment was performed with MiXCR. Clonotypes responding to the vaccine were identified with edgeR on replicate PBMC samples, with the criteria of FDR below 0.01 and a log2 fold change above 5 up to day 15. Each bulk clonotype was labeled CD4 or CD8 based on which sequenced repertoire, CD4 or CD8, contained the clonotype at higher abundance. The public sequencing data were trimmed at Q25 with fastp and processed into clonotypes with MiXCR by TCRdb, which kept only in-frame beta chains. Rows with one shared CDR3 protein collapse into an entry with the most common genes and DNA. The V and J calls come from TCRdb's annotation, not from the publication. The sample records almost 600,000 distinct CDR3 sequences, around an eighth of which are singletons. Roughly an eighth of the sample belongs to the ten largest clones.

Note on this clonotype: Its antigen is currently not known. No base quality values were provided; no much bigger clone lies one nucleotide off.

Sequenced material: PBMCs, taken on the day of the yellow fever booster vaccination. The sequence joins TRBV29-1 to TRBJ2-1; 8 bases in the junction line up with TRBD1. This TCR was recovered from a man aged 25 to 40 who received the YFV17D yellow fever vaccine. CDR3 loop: CTYGQGNWGVDNEQFF. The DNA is TGCACATATGGACAGGGAAATTGGGGGGTGGACAATGAGCAGTTCTTC.